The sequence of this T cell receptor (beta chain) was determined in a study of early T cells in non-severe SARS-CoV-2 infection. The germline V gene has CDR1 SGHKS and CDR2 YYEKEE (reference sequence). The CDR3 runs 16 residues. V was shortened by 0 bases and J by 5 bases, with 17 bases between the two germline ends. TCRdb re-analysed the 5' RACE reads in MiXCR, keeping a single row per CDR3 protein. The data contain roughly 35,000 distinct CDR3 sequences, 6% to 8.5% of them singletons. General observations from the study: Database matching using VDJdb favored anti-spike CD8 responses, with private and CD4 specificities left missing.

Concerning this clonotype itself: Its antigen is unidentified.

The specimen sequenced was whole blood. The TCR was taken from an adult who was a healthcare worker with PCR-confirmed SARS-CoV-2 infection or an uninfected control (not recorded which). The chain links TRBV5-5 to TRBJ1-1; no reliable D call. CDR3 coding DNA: TGTGCCAGCAGCTTGGAACCGGTCCTGAGGGATACTGAAGCTTTCTTT. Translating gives CASSLEPVLRDTEAFF. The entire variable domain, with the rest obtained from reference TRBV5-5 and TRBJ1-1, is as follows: DAGVTQSPTHLIKTRGQQVTLRCSPISGHKSVSWYQQVLGQGPQFIFQYYEKEERGRGNFPDRFSARQFPNYSSELNVNALLLGDSALYLCASSLEPVLRDTEAFFGQGTRLTVV.